This entry features one TCR beta chain sequence. Its antigen is undetermined. This record comes from a study of shared clonotypes between healthy human individuals. Overall study context: The study enrolled a couple of women and a few men aged 18 to 49.

Findings of the study overall: It was expected that sequencing depth would affect clonotype sharing among donors. Donor scarcity curtailed the genetic and exposure-history diversity represented herein.

Genomic DNA belonging to each subset was distributed in equal measure over several immunoSEQ plates. The data were produced by immunoSEQ multiplex PCR, yet TCRdb's version contains in-frame clones alone and is incomplete. The data contain 450,000 to 550,000 clones, 70% to 80% of them singletons. The CDR3 extends over 14 amino acids. Germline V gene sequence: CDR1 SGHNT, CDR2 YENEEA. V was clipped by 3 bases and J by 2 bases, with 9 bases between them. The clonotype comes from a woman in her 40s in good health. Some clones in this sample may be carry-over from other donors' samples. The chain carries TRBV11-3 and TRBJ2-3, with unresolved D. The specimen was PBMCs. DNA for the CDR3: TGTGCCAGCAGCTTGGAGCTACTCACAGATACGCAGTATTTT. Translated: CASSLELLTDTQYF.